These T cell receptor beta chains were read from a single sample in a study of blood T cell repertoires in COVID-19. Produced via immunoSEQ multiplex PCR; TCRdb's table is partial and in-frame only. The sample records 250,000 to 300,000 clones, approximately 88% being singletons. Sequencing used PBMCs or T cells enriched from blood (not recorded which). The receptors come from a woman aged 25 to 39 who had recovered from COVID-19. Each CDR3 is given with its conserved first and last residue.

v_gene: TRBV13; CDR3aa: CASSAALNQETQYF
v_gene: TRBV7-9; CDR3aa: CASSRGQFENIQYF
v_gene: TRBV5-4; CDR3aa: CASSFNRHKGTDTQYF
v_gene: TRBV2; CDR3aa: CASSFGQGGYGYTF
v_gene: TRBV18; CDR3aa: CASSKDRSNTEAFF
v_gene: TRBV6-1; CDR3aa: CASSEMSPGQGAGGNTIYF
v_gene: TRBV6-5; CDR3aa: CASTRVGGTGELFF
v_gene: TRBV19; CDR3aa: CASTHPPETARNTEAFF
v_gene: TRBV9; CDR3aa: CASSPRGIHGYTF
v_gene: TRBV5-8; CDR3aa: CASSSFSSVPPGGELFF
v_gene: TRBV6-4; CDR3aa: CASSPGQGGDEQFF
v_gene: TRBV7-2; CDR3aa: CASSYTLGQGIDTQYF
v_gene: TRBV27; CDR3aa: CASREGKSYEQYF
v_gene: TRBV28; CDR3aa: CASSTTVNREAFF
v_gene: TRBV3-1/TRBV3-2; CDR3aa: CASGAGVRTEAFF
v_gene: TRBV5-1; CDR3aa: CASSFGQGADTQYF
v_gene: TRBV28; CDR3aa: CASSLFDSFTSTEAFF
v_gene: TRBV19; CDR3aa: CASSWAAEQFF
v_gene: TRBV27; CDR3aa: CASGTQGHEDPVTEAFF
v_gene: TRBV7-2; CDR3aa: CASRQGLGVYNEQFF
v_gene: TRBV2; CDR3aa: CASRTGSEVFYF
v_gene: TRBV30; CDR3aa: CASPGQTSGNTIYF
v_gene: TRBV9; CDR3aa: CASSVGTSGTGADEQFF
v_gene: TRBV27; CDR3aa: CASSFYAGSHEQYF
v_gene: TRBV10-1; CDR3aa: CASSESYEGLEDTQYF
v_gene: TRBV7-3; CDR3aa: CASSLGLAGYNEQFF
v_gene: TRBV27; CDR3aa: CASRTGTVSSPLHF
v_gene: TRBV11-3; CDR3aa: CASSSPGWPYEQYF
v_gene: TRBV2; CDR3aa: CASRQGRTMYQETQYF
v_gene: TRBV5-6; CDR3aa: CASSPMTGGKTQYF
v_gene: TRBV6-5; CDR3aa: CASTQTVLGGTEAFF
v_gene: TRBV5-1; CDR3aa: CASSLGTGEDTQYF
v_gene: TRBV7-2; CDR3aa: CASKASGRAYEQYF
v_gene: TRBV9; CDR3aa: CASSTSGQRFEQYF
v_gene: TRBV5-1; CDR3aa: CASSSGLASADTQYF
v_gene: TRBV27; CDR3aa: CASTLSGSADTQYF
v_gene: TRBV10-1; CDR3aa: CASSEGTGRAPGEAFF
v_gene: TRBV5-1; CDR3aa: CASSCGSGGAGETQYF
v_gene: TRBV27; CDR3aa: CASSSRESPLHF
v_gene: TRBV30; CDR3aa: CAWSDGGFVSFF
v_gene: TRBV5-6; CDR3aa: CASSLRAGNTIYF
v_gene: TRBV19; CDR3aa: CASSSRTALNTEAFF
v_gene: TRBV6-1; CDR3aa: CASSEGRLKRNYGYTF
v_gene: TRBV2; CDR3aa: CASGFKNSLSYEQYF
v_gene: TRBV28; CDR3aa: CASSPTGTGELFF
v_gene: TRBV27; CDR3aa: CASRGAGSYNEQFF
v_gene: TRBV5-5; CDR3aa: CASSLVPPASGAQETQYF
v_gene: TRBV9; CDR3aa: CASSGRRQNTEAFF
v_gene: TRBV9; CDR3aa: CASSVGQGRPNEQFF
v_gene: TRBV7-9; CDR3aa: CASSFGTGDGYTF
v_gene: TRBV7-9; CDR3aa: CASSHLNRGTEAFF
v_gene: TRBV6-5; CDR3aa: CASAPRTSGSNEQFF